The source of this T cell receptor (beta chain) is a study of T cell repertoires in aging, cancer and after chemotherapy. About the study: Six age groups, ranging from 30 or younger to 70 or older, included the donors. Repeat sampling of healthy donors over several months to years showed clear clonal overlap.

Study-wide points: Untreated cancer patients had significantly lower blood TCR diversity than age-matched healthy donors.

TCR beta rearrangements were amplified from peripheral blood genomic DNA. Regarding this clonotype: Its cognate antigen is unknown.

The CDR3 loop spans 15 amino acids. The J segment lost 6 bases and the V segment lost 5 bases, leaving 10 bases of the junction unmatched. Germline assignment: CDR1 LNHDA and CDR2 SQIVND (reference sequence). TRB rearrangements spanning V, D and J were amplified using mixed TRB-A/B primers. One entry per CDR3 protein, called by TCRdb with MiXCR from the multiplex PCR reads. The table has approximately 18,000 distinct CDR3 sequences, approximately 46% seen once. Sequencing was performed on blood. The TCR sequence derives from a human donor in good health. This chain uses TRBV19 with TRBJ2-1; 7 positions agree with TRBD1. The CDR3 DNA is TGTGCCAGTAGTCCCAGGGGGTCTAAGGGCAATGAGCAGTTCTTC. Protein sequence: CASSPRGSKGNEQFF.